This TCR beta chain originates from a study of T-cell memory formation after mild COVID-19. Across the study: Among the donors, TCR clusters were largely specific to each donor. Whole-study findings and limits: Later expanders leaned CD4+, whereas clones that contracted between day 15 and 85 were balanced CD4/CD8.

TCRdb re-called the 5' RACE reads with MiXCR, one entry per CDR3 protein. Of 45,000 to 50,000 distinct CDR3 sequences detected, 5.5% to 7.5% appear once; the ten largest clones hold 1.4%. In its sample, this clonotype was seen a few times. The antigen remains unidentified. Sequencing input: PBMCs or a T cell subset sorted from them (not recorded which). This TCR was recovered from a man between 18 and 29 years old who had mild COVID-19 (a few samples of this study predate the infection). Cell type and time point are not known.

CDR3 amino acids: CASSNRQGGTGELFF. The DNA for the CDR3 is TGTGCCAGCAGCAACCGACAGGGGGGCACCGGGGAGCTGTTTTTT. The chain is built from TRBV7-2 and TRBJ2-2; the match to TRBD1 covers 9 bases. The V segment lost 5 bases and the J segment 4 bases; nucleotides outside the gene matches: 5. The CDR3 sequence is 15 residues long. The germline gives CDR1 SGHTA, CDR2 FQGNSA.